This TCR beta chain was sequenced for a study of cytomegalovirus exposure and HLA in healthy donors. Study overall: Sequencing of 150 million to 200 million T cells in an earlier analysis found 100 million to 140 million unique TCR beta sequences. Study conclusions and caveats: Common viral pathogens (according to a later analysis) appeared linked to several of the most significant clusters.

PCR involved 60 Vbeta and 13 Jbeta primers. Clones were sequenced by immunoSEQ multiplex PCR, and TCRdb holds only the in-frame ones, with some missing. The sample lists about 70,000 clones, around two thirds seen once, with approximately 10% in the top ten. The junction had 6 bases not matched to a gene; V was cut back by 7 bases and J by 6 bases. This CDR3 has 12 amino acids. Looked up from germline, CDR1 is SQVTM and CDR2 is ANQGSEA. Healthy individuals who donated bone marrow served as the donors. In the case of this clone: What it binds is unknown.

The sequence derives from a human donor in good health. The chain employs TRBV29-1 and TRBJ1-2, with 9 nucleotides matching TRBD1. The sequencing input was PBMCs. The CDR3 nucleotides are TGCAGCGGAAGGACAGGGGAGAATGGCTACACCTTC. The encoded protein is CSGRTGENGYTF.